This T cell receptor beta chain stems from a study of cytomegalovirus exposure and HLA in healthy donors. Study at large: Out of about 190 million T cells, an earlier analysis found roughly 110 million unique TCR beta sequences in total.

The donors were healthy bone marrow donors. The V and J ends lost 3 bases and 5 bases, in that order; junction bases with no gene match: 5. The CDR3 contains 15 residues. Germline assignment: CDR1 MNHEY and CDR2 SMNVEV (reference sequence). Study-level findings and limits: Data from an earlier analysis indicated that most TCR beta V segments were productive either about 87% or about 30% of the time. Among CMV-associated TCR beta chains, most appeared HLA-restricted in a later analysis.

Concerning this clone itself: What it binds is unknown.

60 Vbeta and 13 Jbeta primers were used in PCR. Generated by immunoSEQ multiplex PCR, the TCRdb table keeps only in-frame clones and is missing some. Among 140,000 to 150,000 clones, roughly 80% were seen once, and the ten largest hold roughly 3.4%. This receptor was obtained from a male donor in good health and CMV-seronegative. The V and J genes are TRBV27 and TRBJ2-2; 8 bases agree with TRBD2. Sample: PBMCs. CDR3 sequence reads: CASSFRAGVTGELFF. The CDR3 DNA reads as TGTGCCAGCAGTTTTAGAGCGGGAGTGACCGGGGAGCTGTTTTTT.